These 2 T cell receptor beta chains originate from one sample sequenced in a study of cytomegalovirus exposure and HLA in healthy donors. The study ran its PCR with 60 Vbeta and 13 Jbeta primers. Method: immunoSEQ multiplex PCR; TCRdb's copy keeps in-frame clones and lacks some. This sample has over 80,000 clones, with roughly 63% found just once. The specimen was PBMCs. Source of these receptors: a boy younger than 18 in good health and CMV-seropositive.

This chain links TRBV6-5 with TRBJ1-5; D remains ambiguous. Germline assignment: CDR1 MNHEY and CDR2 SVGAGI. V lost 5 bases to trimming and J lost 4 bases, with 9 bases between them. This CDR3 comprises 13 residues. As DNA, the CDR3 is TGTGCCAGCAGTAATGCCGGGAATCAGCCCCAGCATTTT. It is translated as CASSNAGNQPQHF.

The CDR3 protein is CASSSSGEDDTEAFF. CDR3 DNA sequence: TGTGCCAGCAGTTCATCAGGGGAGGACGACACTGAAGCTTTCTTT. V gene TRBV27 combines with J gene TRBJ1-1; tentatively, D is TRBD1 (6 bases). Germline V gene lookup returns CDR1 MNHEY and CDR2 SMNVEV (reference sequence). This CDR3 spans 15 amino acids. The V and J ends lost 4 bases and 3 bases respectively, with 15 bases between them.